Below are 26 T cell receptor beta chains sequenced from a single sample in a study of a mutant IDH1 vaccine in newly diagnosed glioma (dated by TCRdb to 2020 to 2023). In light of the paper, this sample's time point label describes: week 23, last vaccination. Every vaccine dose consisted of 300 ug of a 20-mer mutant IDH1 peptide in Montanide, administered subcutaneously together with topical imiquimod. Their antigen targets remain unknown. Receptors were amplified or captured by the immunoSEQ multiplex PCR assay. TCRdb provides this immuneACCESS table in a form limited to in-frame rearrangements. Some clones are lacking; in checked studies, under half of them reflect an unresolved V gene, and why the rest are absent is not known. This sample gives some 70,000 clones in total; under 90% of them show up just once. Roughly 13% of the sample goes to the ten largest clones. This sample comprised PBMCs, obtained from a glioma patient whose treatment included an IDH1 peptide vaccine. These receptors came from a man aged 18 to 29 with glioma.

This clone was detected once. This chain links TRBV6-1 with TRBJ1-1; D gene unclear. The CDR3 spans 13 residues. CDR1 and CDR2 from the germline V gene are MNHNS and SASEGT. V gave up 8 bases and J gave up 10 bases, with 20 bases separating them. CDR3 in amino acids: CASSREVDSRAFF. The CDR3 DNA reads TGTGCCAGCTCTCGGGAAGTTGACTCTAGAGCTTTCTTT.

This chain connects TRBV7-9 to TRBJ2-1; TRBD2 matches at 9 bases. CDR1 is SEHNR and CDR2 is FQNEAQ in the germline V gene (reference sequence). The CDR3 has 17 residues. The junction had 16 bases not matched to a gene; V was cut back by 6 bases and J by 7 bases. The chain's CDR3 is CASSYGLSGGTGNEQFF. Here the CDR3 DNA reads TGTGCCAGCAGTTACGGTCTTAGCGGGGGAACAGGAAATGAGCAGTTCTTC. Using reference TRBV7-9 and TRBJ2-1 for the parts outside the CDR3, the full variable domain is DTGVSQNPRHKITKRGQNVTFRCDPISEHNRLYWYRQTLGQGPEFLTYFQNEAQLEKSRLLSDRFSAERPKGSFSTLEIQRTEQGDSAMYLCASSYGLSGGTGNEQFFGPGTRLTVL.

The chain combines TRBV5-6 with TRBJ2-1; 8 nucleotides line up with TRBD1. CDR1 is SGHDT and CDR2 is YYEEEE in the germline V gene. V trimming: 4 bases; J trimming: 6 bases; junction bases outside the gene matches: 21. The CDR3 length is 19 residues. Here the CDR3 reads CASSGGRNAQTRGLNEQFF. The DNA for the CDR3 is TGTGCCAGCAGCGGCGGGCGAAATGCGCAGACCAGGGGGCTCAATGAGCAGTTCTTC.

The chain joins TRBV28 to TRBJ1-5; 11 nucleotides align to TRBD1. V was clipped by 6 bases and J by 6 bases; unmatched bases: 7. This CDR3 region has 15 residues. Germline V lookup: CDR1 MDHEN, CDR2 SYDVKM. The CDR3 here is CASRPGQGAGQPQHF. The CDR3 nucleotides are TGTGCCAGCAGACCTGGACAGGGGGCTGGTCAGCCCCAGCATTTT.

The genes are TRBV18 and TRBJ1-3; D ambiguous. The germline V gene has CDR1 KGHSH and CDR2 LQKENI. Trimming shortened V by 8 bases and J by 1 base, and 12 bases separated the two germline ends. The CDR3 extends over 14 amino acids. The CDR3 nucleotides are TGTGCCAGCCTTACCTCCCAATCTGGAAACACCATATATTTT. Amino acids: CASLTSQSGNTIYF.

The chain carries TRBV7-9 and TRBJ2-5; D gene uncertain. Germline V lookup: CDR1 SEHNR, CDR2 FQNEAQ (reference sequence). The CDR3 covers 11 residues. V was clipped by 4 bases and J by 5 bases, with 5 bases between them. The CDR3 sequence: CASSSRETQYF. CDR3 nucleotide sequence: TGTGCCAGCAGCTCCCGGGAGACCCAGTACTTC.

This chain joins TRBV7-9 and TRBJ1-2, with D tentatively TRBD1 (5 bases). V lost 3 bases to trimming and J lost 4 bases, with 18 bases between them. CDR3 length equals 16 residues. Germline V gene lookup returns CDR1 SEHNR and CDR2 FQNEAQ (reference sequence). The CDR3 loop is CASSFGAGRRIYGYTF. For the CDR3, the DNA is TGTGCCAGCAGCTTCGGGGCGGGACGGAGAATCTATGGCTACACCTTC.

DNA of the CDR3: TGCGCCAGCAGCCAAGATCCAGACCCGGGGGGGGATGGCTACACCTTC. Translated, it gives CASSQDPDPGGDGYTF. The rearrangement joins TRBV4-3 to TRBJ1-2; the D gene is possibly TRBD1 (5 bases). The CDR3 loop spans 16 amino acids. The V end lost 0 bases, the J end lost 6 bases, and 17 bases lay between the germline ends. Germline CDR1 LGHNA, CDR2 YSLEER.

V is TRBV7-9 and J is TRBJ1-1; D gene unclear. With 3 bases removed from V and 4 bases from J, the gap between germline ends came to 12 bases. The CDR3 spans 14 residues. Germline V gene sequence: CDR1 SEHNR, CDR2 FQNEAQ (reference sequence). The CDR3: CASSLKVLPTEAFF. CDR3 bases: TGTGCCAGCAGCTTGAAGGTCCTTCCCACTGAAGCTTTCTTT. The entire variable domain, with the rest obtained from reference TRBV7-9 and TRBJ1-1, is as follows: DTGVSQNPRHKITKRGQNVTFRCDPISEHNRLYWYRQTLGQGPEFLTYFQNEAQLEKSRLLSDRFSAERPKGSFSTLEIQRTEQGDSAMYLCASSLKVLPTEAFFGQGTRLTVV.

This chain connects TRBV7-9 to TRBJ1-2, with D possibly matching TRBD1 (5 bases). The CDR3 contains 14 residues. Germline assignment: CDR1 SEHNR and CDR2 FQNEAQ (reference sequence). Deletions cut 0 bases from V and 6 bases from J, with 11 bases between. Here the CDR3 DNA reads TGTGCCAGCAGCTTAGCTTATGAGGGGAATGGCTACACCTTC. Translating gives CASSLAYEGNGYTF.

The chain combines TRBV7-2 with TRBJ2-3; D possibly uses TRBD1 or TRBD2 (5 bases each). The length of the CDR3 is 11 residues. Trimming took off 5 bases at V and 11 bases at J, with 11 bases between the two ends. The germline gives CDR1 SGHTA, CDR2 FQGNSA. The CDR3 sequence is CASSLEGRQYF. The CDR3 nucleotides read TGTGCCAGCAGCCTAGAGGGGAGGCAGTATTTT.

This chain links TRBV2 with TRBJ2-5; TRBD1 matches at 9 bases. CDR3 length: 14 amino acids. V lost 5 bases, J lost 7 bases, and 8 bases stayed unmatched. Germline lookup yields CDR1 SNHLY and CDR2 FYNNEI. As DNA, the CDR3 is TGTGCCAGCAGTTTGTCCGGACAGGGGTCGACCCAGTACTTC. It translates to CASSLSGQGSTQYF. Full variable domain (rest looked up from reference TRBV2 and TRBJ2-5): EPEVTQTPSHQVTQMGQEVILRCVPISNHLYFYWYRQILGQKVEFLVSFYNNEISEKSEIFDDQFSVERPDGSNFTLKIRSTKLEDSAMYFCASSLSGQGSTQYFGPGTRLLVL.

V and J are TRBV6-5 and TRBJ2-7; D possibly matches TRBD1 or TRBD2 (6 bases each). The CDR3 runs to 15 residues. V was cut by 6 bases and J by 2 bases, with 17 bases left in between. Germline V gene data show CDR1 as MNHEY and CDR2 as SVGAGI. CDR3 loop: CASSGGLGLTYEQYF. For the CDR3, the DNA is TGTGCCAGCAGCGGGGGCCTCGGGCTAACCTACGAGCAGTACTTC.

J is TRBJ2-7 and V is TRBV5-1; D may be TRBD1 (5 bases). Per germline, CDR1 SGHRS and CDR2 YFSETQ. This CDR3 comprises 14 residues. Trimming shortened V by 4 bases and J by 3 bases, and 14 bases separated the two germline ends. For the CDR3, the DNA is TGCGCCAGCAGCCGTCAGGGTTTTGGCTACGAGCAGTACTTC. This translates into CASSRQGFGYEQYF.

The J gene is TRBJ2-7, the V gene TRBV7-9, with 7 nucleotides matching TRBD1. The germline V gene encodes CDR1 SEHNR and CDR2 FQNEAQ (reference sequence). The V segment lost 7 bases and the J segment 1 base; nucleotides outside the gene matches: 10. CDR3 size: 15 residues. The CDR3 is CASTTFAGGSYEQYF. The CDR3 coding sequence is TGTGCCAGCACAACTTTTGCAGGGGGTTCCTACGAGCAGTACTTC.

The chain uses TRBV2 and TRBJ2-7; 7 bases match TRBD1. Germline lookup yields CDR1 SNHLY and CDR2 FYNNEI. With V trimmed by 6 bases and J by 3 bases, 11 bases remained unmatched. The CDR3 contains 15 residues. The chain's CDR3 is CASSTDRATLYEQYF. In nucleotides, the CDR3 is TGTGCCAGCAGCACCGACAGGGCGACCCTCTACGAGCAGTACTTC.

The chain is built from TRBV2 and TRBJ2-2; TRBD1 agrees at 8 bases. The CDR3 contains 15 residues. J gave up 1 base and V 3 bases, and 1 base lay outside the gene matches. Germline lookup yields CDR1 SNHLY and CDR2 FYNNEI. This chain's CDR3 is CASSDTGGNTGELFF. The CDR3 bases are TGTGCCAGCAGTGACACAGGGGGGAACACCGGGGAGCTGTTTTTT.

This chain joins TRBV15 and TRBJ2-3; tentative D call: TRBD1 (6 bases). Trimming took 3 bases from V and 6 from J, leaving 19 bases between them. The length of the CDR3 is 16 residues. Germline values: CDR1 LNHNV, CDR2 YYDKDF (reference sequence). The CDR3 DNA sequence: TGTGCCACCAGCAGCTTCCGGGACATCACTCTGGATACGCAGTATTTT. This codes for CATSSFRDITLDTQYF.

This chain links TRBV4-3 with TRBJ1-2, with TRBD1 as a possible D gene (5 bases). The V gene lost 0 bases and the J gene lost 4 bases, with 12 bases spanning the gap. The CDR3 is 15 amino acids. The germline V gene has CDR1 LGHNA and CDR2 YSLEER. The CDR3 nucleotides are TGCGCCAGCAGCCAAGAACCCAGGCAGGGCTATGGCTACACCTTC. This translates into CASSQEPRQGYGYTF.

This clone has a handful of counts. The rearrangement links TRBV15 to TRBJ2-7; 8 bases line up with TRBD2. V lost 5 bases and J lost 2; bases outside the gene matches: 8. CDR3 length: 15 residues. The germline V gene has CDR1 LNHNV and CDR2 YYDKDF (reference sequence). Here the CDR3 reads CATSYASGLAYEQYF. CDR3 nucleotide sequence: TGTGCCACCAGCTACGCTAGCGGGTTGGCCTACGAGCAGTACTTC.

The CDR3 DNA reads TGTGCCAGTAGTATCCAAAACACTGAAGCTTTCTTT. Amino acids: CASSIQNTEAFF. This sequence joins TRBV19 and TRBJ1-1; unclear D gene. Trimming left V 3 bases short and J 2 bases short, with 4 bases between. The CDR3 contains 12 residues. The germline gives CDR1 LNHDA, CDR2 SQIVND (reference sequence). Using reference TRBV19 and TRBJ1-1 for the parts outside the CDR3, the full variable domain is DGGITQSPKYLFRKEGQNVTLSCEQNLNHDAMYWYRQDPGQGLRLIYYSQIVNDFQKGDIAEGYSVSREKKESFPLTVTSAQKNPTAFYLCASSIQNTEAFFGQGTRLTVV.

The gene calls are TRBV5-5 and TRBJ2-7, with a tentative D call TRBD2 (6 bases). The CDR3 has 14 residues. The V end lost 0 bases, the J end lost 2 bases, and 9 bases lay between the germline ends. Germline V gives CDR1 SGHKS, CDR2 YYEKEE (reference sequence). CDR3 region: CASSLVGLTYEQYF. Here the CDR3 DNA reads TGTGCCAGCAGCTTGGTGGGACTGACCTACGAGCAGTACTTC.

The chain is built from TRBV7-9 and TRBJ2-7, with D uncertain. The CDR3 totals 13 residues. From germline, CDR1 is SEHNR and CDR2 FQNEAQ (reference sequence). Trimming shortened V by 5 bases and J by 1 base, and 9 bases separated the two germline ends. The CDR3 loop is CASSARGSYEQYF. The CDR3 DNA follows: TGTGCCAGCAGCGCCCGTGGGTCCTACGAGCAGTACTTC.

The chain joins TRBV13 to TRBJ1-1, with 9 nucleotides matching TRBD1. With V trimmed by 4 bases and J by 1 base, 4 bases remained unmatched. Germline CDR1 is PRHDT and CDR2 is FYEKMQ (reference sequence). This CDR3 contains 15 residues. The chain's CDR3 is CASSWTGAWNTEAFF. The CDR3 DNA sequence: TGTGCCAGCAGCTGGACAGGGGCTTGGAACACTGAAGCTTTCTTT.

A note on this clone: Distinct nucleotide sequences in the sample also encode this CDR3. The chain has TRBV27 and TRBJ2-2; D is ambiguous. The CDR3 has 14 amino acids. Germline V CDR1 and CDR2: MNHEY, SMNVEV (reference sequence). With 0 bases removed from V and 1 base from J, the gap between germline ends came to 3 bases. CDR3 in DNA: TGTGCCAGCAGTTTATCAGGGAACACCGGGGAGCTGTTTTTT. Amino acids: CASSLSGNTGELFF.

The V gene is TRBV9, the J gene TRBJ1-1; D remains unclear. The V gene lost 5 bases and the J gene lost 4 bases, with 9 bases spanning the gap. The germline gives CDR1 SGDLS, CDR2 YYNGEE. This CDR3 is 12 amino acids long. The CDR3 is CASRVLGTEAFF. CDR3 DNA: TGTGCCAGCAGGGTTCTGGGCACTGAAGCTTTCTTT.